This T cell receptor beta chain stems from a study of human T cells and chemical hapten exposure. Time point given: patch test 3, about 24 weeks after DPC sensitization. The treatment here: therapeutic diphenylcyclopropenone sensitization with weekly scalp DPC. Trimming cost V 6 bases and J 2 bases, with 4 bases left between them. This CDR3 has 11 residues. Per germline, CDR1 MNHNS and CDR2 SASEGT. The table lists this clonotype with many counts. Via MiXCR, TCRdb re-called the RACE reads, giving one row per CDR3 protein. The table includes 80,000 to 100,000 distinct CDR3 sequences, 11% detected once. This sample comprised whole blood, obtained in connection with sensitization to the hapten diphenylcyclopropenone (DPC). The origin of this receptor is a woman aged 50 to 60 with alopecia areata. Some clones in this sample may be carry-over from other donors' samples. This chain connects TRBV6-1 to TRBJ1-2; D is unresolved. CDR3 region: CASRVNYGYTF. As DNA, the CDR3 is TGTGCCAGCAGGGTCAACTATGGCTACACCTTC.